These 19 T cell receptor beta chains share one sample of origin, sequenced in a study of blood T cells in healthy people across ages. A second PCR of roughly 7 to 11 cycles used a sample-barcoded 5' primer and a J-beta primer mix. TCRdb redid the calling of the 5' RACE reads with MiXCR, one entry per CDR3 protein. The sample includes 650,000 or so distinct CDR3 sequences, about 50% seen only once; the top ten take roughly 13%. The sample taken for sequencing was blood. Receptors originate from an elderly woman in good health.

Remarks on this clonotype: This may stem from a read error, because a much larger clone lies one nucleotide away. The rearrangement links TRBV12-3 or TRBV12-4 to TRBJ1-5; D is possibly TRBD1 (5 bases). The CDR3 loop spans 14 amino acids. CDR3 sequence reads: CACSRDSIYQPQHF. In DNA form, the CDR3 reads TGTGCCTGCAGCCGAGACAGTATTTATCAGCCCCAGCATTTT.

This clonotype was detected a few times. This chain uses TRBV6-1 with TRBJ1-2; D not certain. Germline V gene data show CDR1 as MNHNS and CDR2 as SASEGT. CDR3 size: 14 residues. V was trimmed by 1 base and J by 3 bases, leaving 9 bases between them. The CDR3 DNA sequence: TGTGCCAGCAGTGAAGGGGGATGGGACTATGGCTACACCTTC. Amino acid sequence: CASSEGGWDYGYTF.

The J gene is TRBJ2-1, the V gene TRBV6-2 or TRBV6-3, with a weak D call TRBD2 (7 bases). This CDR3 has 15 amino acids. V was clipped by 5 bases and J by 6 bases, with 17 bases between them. CDR1 and CDR2 from the germline V gene are MNHEY and SVGEGT. This chain's CDR3 is CASSEGGGGINEQFF. CDR3 nucleotides: TGTGCCAGCAGTGAGGGGGGGGGAGGCATCAATGAGCAGTTCTTC.

The CDR3 coding sequence is TGTGCCAGCAGCTTAAGGGGCAGGGAAACTTTCTTT. Translated, it gives CASSLRGRETFF. This rearrangement joins TRBV7-2 to TRBJ1-1; maybe TRBD1 (5 bases). Germline lookup yields CDR1 SGHTA and CDR2 FQGNSA. Trimming pared 2 bases from V and 12 bases from J, leaving 13 bases between. The CDR3 runs 12 residues.

This clonotype showed up many times. The V call is TRBV12-3 or TRBV12-4, the J call TRBJ2-7; tentative D call: TRBD1 (5 bases). V lost 4 bases and J 2 bases, leaving 12 bases between the germline ends. The CDR3 loop spans 14 amino acids. This CDR3 is CASSSAGNTYEQYF. CDR3 DNA sequence: TGTGCCAGCAGTTCGGCAGGGAACACCTACGAGCAGTACTTC.

This clonotype turned up a few times. V gene TRBV9 combines with J gene TRBJ2-4; 8 bases fit TRBD2. From germline, CDR1 is SGDLS and CDR2 YYNGEE. The V segment lost 3 bases and the J segment 0 bases; nucleotides outside the gene matches: 11. CDR3 length: 18 residues. The CDR3 coding sequence is TGTGCCAGCAGCGAGAGAGGTAGCGGGGAAATAGCCAAAAACATTCAGTACTTC. Translated, it gives CASSERGSGEIAKNIQYF.

A remark on this clonotype: A junction end diverges from the germline sequence, so it may reflect a read error. The J gene is TRBJ1-2, the V gene TRBV7-6; TRBD1 matches at 7 bases. The CDR3 covers 13 residues. CDR1 and CDR2 (germline): SGHVS, FNYEAQ. The chain's CDR3 is CASSFGQDYGNTF. CDR3 nucleotides: TGTGCCAGCAGCTTCGGACAGGACTATGGCAACACCTTC.

The CDR3 here is CSASGSGGAFGDEQFF. DNA of the CDR3: TGCAGTGCTAGCGGTAGCGGGGGGGCCTTCGGAGATGAGCAGTTCTTC. The chain has TRBV20-1 and TRBJ2-1, with 11 bases that match TRBD2. With 3 bases clipped from V and 8 bases from J, the junction kept 12 bases outside the gene matches. Germline V lookup: CDR1 DFQATT, CDR2 SNEGSKA (reference sequence). The CDR3 totals 16 residues.

On this clonotype: This may be a read error, as it is one base from a much larger clone. This rearrangement joins TRBV7-9 to TRBJ2-5; D ambiguous. The end of the DNA fits TRBJ2-7 better, so the J call may be wrong. Germline V gene lookup returns CDR1 SEHNR and CDR2 FQNEAQ (reference sequence). This CDR3 contains 12 residues. The CDR3 DNA follows: TGTGCCAGCAGCTTTTTGAGGACCGAGCAGTACTTC. This codes for CASSFLRTEQYF.

This clonotype was detected many times. The chain carries TRBV20-1 and TRBJ2-1; D gene unclear. The germline V gene encodes CDR1 DFQATT and CDR2 SNEGSKA (reference sequence). The CDR3 has 11 amino acids. V was cut by 1 base and J by 9 bases, with 7 bases left in between. The DNA for the CDR3 is TGCAGTGCTAGAGTGTGGGGTGAGCAGTTCTTC. Its translation is CSARVWGEQFF.

About this clonotype: This may come from a read error, since a much larger clone is one base off. V is TRBV7-2 and J is TRBJ1-5; D uncertain. V shed 2 bases and J shed 1 base, with 3 bases lying between them. The CDR3 sequence is 13 residues long. Germline lookup yields CDR1 SGHTA and CDR2 FQGNSA. The CDR3 DNA is TGTGCCAGCAGCTTACAGAGCAATCAGCCCCAGCATTTT. This translates into CASSLQSNQPQHF.

This clonotype was detected many times. The CDR3 DNA follows: TGCAGTGCGATACAGGGCCAAGACAGACCCAATGAGCAGTTCTTC. Translation gives CSAIQGQDRPNEQFF. The V gene is TRBV20-1, the J gene TRBJ2-1, with D perhaps matching TRBD1 (6 bases). This CDR3 is 15 amino acids long. V was shortened by 6 bases and J by 6 bases, with 21 bases between the two germline ends. The germline CDR1 and CDR2 sequences are DFQATT and SNEGSKA (reference sequence).

The chain recombines TRBV6-5 with TRBJ2-7; a possible D gene is TRBD2 (6 bases). Trimming took off 0 bases at V and 3 bases at J, with 9 bases between the two ends. This CDR3 has 14 amino acids. Germline loops: CDR1 MNHEY, CDR2 SVGAGI. DNA for the CDR3: TGTGCCAGCAGTTACTCGGAGGGGTTCTACGAGCAGTACTTC. This encodes CASSYSEGFYEQYF.

The chain joins TRBV20-1 to TRBJ2-3; D gene uncertain. Trimming cost V 5 bases and J 1 base, with 13 bases left between them. Germline CDR1 and CDR2: DFQATT and SNEGSKA (reference sequence). The CDR3 is 14 amino acids. CDR3 nucleotides: TGCAGTGCTCTGACAAACCTGGGCACAGATACGCAGTATTTT. This encodes CSALTNLGTDTQYF.

This clonotype was counted between two and nine times. The chain uses TRBV12-3 or TRBV12-4 and TRBJ2-3, with TRBD1 matching over 7 bases. Losses at the gene ends were 6 bases for V and 2 bases for J; bases not matched to a gene: 5. The CDR3 runs to 14 residues. The CDR3 DNA reads TGTGCCAGCAGCCCGGGACAGACCACAGATACGCAGTATTTT. Its protein product is CASSPGQTTDTQYF.

This sequence joins TRBV20-1 and TRBJ1-1; no definite D call. This CDR3 has 17 amino acids. From germline, CDR1 is DFQATT and CDR2 SNEGSKA (reference sequence). V was clipped by 6 bases and J by 1 base, with 24 bases between them. The CDR3 DNA is TGCAGTGCCCCGACGGCAGAGACGAAAGCGAGGAACACTGAAGCTTTCTTT. Residues: CSAPTAETKARNTEAFF.

As for this clonotype: This sequence may be a read error, since a much larger clone differs from it by one base. The rearrangement joins TRBV27 to TRBJ2-4, with D unclear. There are 15 residues in the CDR3. Germline V gene data show CDR1 as MNHEY and CDR2 as SMNVEV (reference sequence). CDR3 DNA sequence: TGTGCCAGCAGTTTATCCACAGTGTCCTTAAACACTCAGTACTTC. This sequence encodes CASSLSTVSLNTQYF.

This rearrangement joins TRBV11-1 to TRBJ2-2, with D perhaps matching TRBD1 or TRBD2 (5 bases each). This CDR3 comprises 15 residues. Germline CDR1 and CDR2: SGHAT and FQDESV (reference sequence). With 5 bases removed from V and 6 bases from J, the gap between germline ends came to 16 bases. CDR3 residues: CASSQGTAFSGELFF. The CDR3 region has the DNA TGTGCCAGCAGCCAAGGGACCGCATTTTCCGGGGAGCTGTTTTTT.

In its sample, this clonotype was seen many times. The genes are TRBV14 and TRBJ1-6; no reliable D call. Deletions cut 1 base from V and 4 bases from J, with 5 bases between. There are 14 residues in the CDR3. From germline, CDR1 is SGHDN and CDR2 FVKESK. CDR3 residues: CASSQGGYNSPLHF. The CDR3 DNA reads as TGTGCCAGCAGCCAAGGGGGATATAATTCACCCCTCCACTTT.